These 16 T cell receptor beta chains were all obtained from the same sample, sequenced in a study of identical twins. Each CDR3 protein gets one entry after TCRdb re-called the 5' RACE reads with MiXCR. Counted here are 1.5 million to 2 million distinct CDR3 sequences, 32% occurring once; the ten biggest clones make up about 0.3%. The specimen sequenced was cord blood. The receptors come from a newborn girl in good health.

V is TRBV12-3 or TRBV12-4 and J is TRBJ1-4; D is unclear. V shed 6 bases and J shed 5 bases, with 16 bases lying between them. This CDR3 has 15 residues. The CDR3 loop reads CASSPAAGTNEKLFF. The CDR3 nucleotides are TGTGCCAGCAGCCCCGCTGCGGGCACAAATGAAAAACTGTTTTTT.

This clonotype appeared a few times. The V call is TRBV12-3 or TRBV12-4, the J call TRBJ1-1; D ambiguous. Trimming left V 1 base short and J 7 bases short, with 10 bases between. This CDR3 spans 13 amino acids. This CDR3 is CASSLGGALEAFF. DNA of the CDR3: TGTGCCAGCAGTTTAGGGGGAGCCCTTGAAGCTTTCTTT.

The chain links TRBV28 to TRBJ2-1, with D possibly matching TRBD1 (5 bases). The better agreement between TRBJ2-7 and the DNA end casts doubt on the J call. Germline V gene sequence: CDR1 MDHEN, CDR2 SYDVKM. The CDR3 is made up of 15 amino acids. The CDR3 DNA is TGTGCCAGCAGTCCGCCCGGACACCCCCGCTACGAGCAGTACTTC. Translated: CASSPPGHPRYEQYF.

The chain uses TRBV28 and TRBJ2-4; D call uncertain. Germline V gene lookup returns CDR1 MDHEN and CDR2 SYDVKM. CDR3 length: 14 residues. Trimming cost V 11 bases and J 0 bases, with 14 bases left between them. The DNA for the CDR3 is TGTGCCTCCGAACCGGCCCTAGCCAAAAACATTCAGTACTTC. As protein: CASEPALAKNIQYF.

This clonotype was counted only a few times. The J gene is TRBJ2-3, the V gene TRBV6-5; weak D call: TRBD1 (5 bases). V was shortened by 6 bases and J by 6 bases, with 19 bases between the two germline ends. The germline gives CDR1 MNHEY, CDR2 SVGAGI. CDR3 length: 15 residues. CDR3 protein: CASSDSGWDRDTQYF. As DNA, the CDR3 is TGTGCCAGCAGCGATTCAGGGTGGGATCGGGATACGCAGTATTTT.

The V and J genes are TRBV5-1 and TRBJ2-2; the D call may be TRBD1 or TRBD2 (5 bases each). V was trimmed by 0 bases and J by 2 bases, leaving 20 bases between them. The CDR3 runs 19 residues. CDR1 is SGHRS, CDR2 YFSETQ, per germline. CDR3 amino acids: CASSLVKGTRHFNTGELFF. The CDR3 DNA reads as TGCGCCAGCAGCTTGGTGAAAGGGACCCGACACTTTAACACCGGGGAGCTGTTTTTT. Using reference TRBV5-1 and TRBJ2-2 for the parts outside the CDR3, the full variable domain is KAGVTQTPRYLIKTRGQQVTLSCSPISGHRSVSWYQQTPGQGLQFLFEYFSETQRNKGNFPGRFSGRQFSNSRSEMNVSTLELGDSALYLCASSLVKGTRHFNTGELFFGEGSRLTVL.

This chain joins TRBV7-2 and TRBJ2-3; D perhaps matches TRBD1 (5 bases). The CDR3 has 15 residues. CDR1 and CDR2 from the germline V gene are SGHTA and FQGNSA. The V end was cut by 5 bases, the J end by 6 bases, with 18 bases between. CDR3 sequence reads: CASSIPLAGPDTQYF. CDR3 nucleotide sequence: TGTGCCAGCAGCATACCGTTAGCAGGGCCCGATACGCAGTATTTT.

The rearrangement uses TRBV12-3 or TRBV12-4 and TRBJ2-3; TRBD2 might be the D (5 bases). Trimming removed 4 bases at V and 4 bases at J, with 15 bases between. The CDR3 extends over 15 amino acids. The CDR3 spells CASSSLGVAADTQYF. In DNA, the CDR3 is TGTGCCAGCAGTTCTCTGGGAGTAGCCGCAGATACGCAGTATTTT.

The V and J genes are TRBV28 and TRBJ2-7; 11 bases are a match to TRBD1. The germline gives CDR1 MDHEN, CDR2 SYDVKM. This CDR3 is built from 16 residues. V dropped 3 bases and J dropped 3; count of bases not matched to a gene: 7. The CDR3: CASSFGGQGDFYEQYF. DNA of the CDR3: TGTGCCAGCAGTTTCGGGGGACAGGGGGATTTCTACGAGCAGTACTTC.

The chain is built from TRBV20-1 and TRBJ1-6; 7 positions match TRBD1. This CDR3 has 16 residues. Germline CDR1 reads DFQATT; CDR2 reads SNEGSKA (reference sequence). The V and J ends lost 6 bases and 3 bases, in that order; junction bases with no gene match: 11. The CDR3 DNA is TGCAGTGCACCCCCGGGACAGACTATCTATAATTCACCCCTCCACTTT. The encoded protein is CSAPPGQTIYNSPLHF.

The rearrangement joins TRBV5-1 to TRBJ2-1; D is uncertain. The length of the CDR3 is 19 residues. Germline V gene data show CDR1 as SGHRS and CDR2 as YFSETQ. V lost 0 bases and J lost 4, with 23 bases in between. Here the CDR3 reads CASSLAEVDTFYLYNEQFF. The CDR3 region has the DNA TGCGCCAGCAGCTTGGCCGAGGTAGACACATTTTACCTTTACAATGAGCAGTTCTTC.

In its sample, this clonotype was seen a few times. V gene TRBV27 combines with J gene TRBJ1-6, with TRBD1 matching 7 bases. From germline, CDR1 is MNHEY and CDR2 SMNVEV (reference sequence). V shed 7 bases and J 10 bases; nucleotides not matched to a gene: 7. CDR3 length equals 13 residues. CDR3 residues: CASTADRRSPLHF. The DNA for the CDR3 is TGTGCCAGCACCGCGGACAGGCGATCACCCCTCCACTTT.

The chain carries TRBV25-1 and TRBJ2-1; perhaps D is TRBD1 or TRBD2 (5 bases each). V lost 2 bases and J lost 6, with 11 bases in between. This CDR3 comprises 14 residues. Per germline, CDR1 MGHDK and CDR2 SYGVNS. The CDR3: CASSEPGQANEQFF. The CDR3 DNA sequence: TGTGCCAGCAGTGAACCGGGGCAGGCCAATGAGCAGTTCTTC.

The chain couples TRBV5-1 to TRBJ2-3; D is ambiguous. The germline CDR1 and CDR2 sequences are SGHRS and YFSETQ. This CDR3 has 15 amino acids. The V end was cut by 3 bases, the J end by 0 bases, with 11 bases between. CDR3 region: CASSYRNPSTDTQYF. For the CDR3, the DNA is TGCGCCAGCAGCTATCGGAACCCTAGCACAGATACGCAGTATTTT.

The chain has TRBV19 and TRBJ1-5, with unresolved D. The CDR3 spans 13 residues. From germline, CDR1 is LNHDA and CDR2 SQIVND (reference sequence). Trimming pared 3 bases from V and 7 bases from J, leaving 10 bases between. Here the CDR3 reads CASSIRRKQPQHF. CDR3 DNA: TGTGCCAGTAGTATTAGACGGAAACAGCCCCAGCATTTT.

The chain has TRBV7-2 and TRBJ1-2, with 11 bases matching TRBD1. V lost 5 bases to trimming and J lost 4 bases; unmatched junction nucleotides: 6. CDR3 length equals 15 residues. Germline V gene lookup returns CDR1 SGHTA and CDR2 FQGNSA. The CDR3 spells CASSQDRGPIYGYTF. The CDR3 DNA follows: TGTGCCAGCAGCCAGGACAGGGGGCCCATCTATGGCTACACCTTC.